A selection of T cell receptor beta chains follows, all from one sample in a study of blood T cell repertoires in COVID-19. TCRdb keeps only in-frame clones here, not all; method: immunoSEQ multiplex PCR. The data contain 85,000 to 130,000 clones, 65% to 75% of them seen just once; the ten biggest clones take up about 0.85%. Sample: peripheral blood. These receptors came from a human donor with acute or convalescent COVID-19. The donor label of this sample is uncertain. Both conserved end residues are part of each CDR3. D genes are given only for firm matches.

J gene	V gene	D gene	CDR3 DNA	CDR3 protein
TRBJ1-1	TRBV15	TRBD1	TGTGCCACCAGCAGGGGGAAGGGGGCTAACACTGAAGCTTTCTTT	CATSRGKGANTEAFF
TRBJ1-5	TRBV24-1	NA	TGTGCCACCAGTGATCGGAGAAATCAGCCCCAGCATTTT	CATSDRRNQPQHF
TRBJ1-6	TRBV6-5	NA	TGTGCCAGCAGTTATCGGGGGGCGGATTCACCCCTCCACTTT	CASSYRGADSPLHF
TRBJ1-1	TRBV5-6	NA	TGTGCCAGCAGCTTGCCAGGGAAGGAGAACACTGAAGCTTTCTTT	CASSLPGKENTEAFF
TRBJ1-2	TRBV3-1/TRBV3-2	NA	TGTGCCAGCAGCCAAGTTGGCGGCAGGGATGTAGGCGGCTACACCTTC	CASSQVGGRDVGGYTF
TRBJ1-5	TRBV29-1	TRBD1	TGCAGCGTTGGACAGGGGCGAGATCAGCCCCAGCATTTT	CSVGQGRDQPQHF
TRBJ2-7	TRBV20-1	TRBD1	TGCAGTGCTAGAACAGGGGGCGAGCAGTACTTC	CSARTGGEQYF
TRBJ1-4	TRBV6-5	NA	TGTGCCAGCAGTTACGCGGGGACCCTAAATGAAAAACTGTTTTTT	CASSYAGTLNEKLFF
TRBJ2-7	TRBV6-5	NA	TGTGCCAGCCGGGGGGCTAATTCCTACGAGCAGTACTTC	CASRGANSYEQYF
TRBJ1-2	TRBV11-2	NA	TGTGCCAGCAGCCCAGGGACCGTGGGTGCCAGCGGGTATGGCTACACCTTC	CASSPGTVGASGYGYTF
TRBJ1-2	TRBV3-1/TRBV3-2	NA	TGTGCCAGCAGCCCAAGGGAGATGGCTGGCTACACCTTC	CASSPREMAGYTF
TRBJ1-2	TRBV29-1	NA	TGCAGCGCCCCCACTTTGGGGGGTCGGGATGGCTACACCTTC	CSAPTLGGRDGYTF
TRBJ2-1	TRBV3-1/TRBV3-2	TRBD2	TGTGCCAGCAGCCACCGTCGACTAAGCGGGGGGTTGAATGAGCAGTTCTTC	CASSHRRLSGGLNEQFF